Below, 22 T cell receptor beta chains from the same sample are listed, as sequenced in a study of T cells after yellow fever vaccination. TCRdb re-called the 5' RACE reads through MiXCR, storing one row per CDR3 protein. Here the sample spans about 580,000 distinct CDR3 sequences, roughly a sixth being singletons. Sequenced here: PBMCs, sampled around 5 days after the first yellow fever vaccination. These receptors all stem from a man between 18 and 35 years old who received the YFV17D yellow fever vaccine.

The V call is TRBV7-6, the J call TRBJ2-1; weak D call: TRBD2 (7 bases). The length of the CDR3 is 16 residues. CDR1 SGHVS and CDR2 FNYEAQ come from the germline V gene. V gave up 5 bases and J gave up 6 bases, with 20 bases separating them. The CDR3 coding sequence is TGTGCCAGCAGCATTCCGGGCTCAGGGGAGGGCAATGAGCAGTTCTTC. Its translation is CASSIPGSGEGNEQFF.

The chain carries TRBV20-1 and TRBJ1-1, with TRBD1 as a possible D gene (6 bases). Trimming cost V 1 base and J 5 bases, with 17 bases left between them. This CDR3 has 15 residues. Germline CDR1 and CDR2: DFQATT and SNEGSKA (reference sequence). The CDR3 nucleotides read TGCAGTGCTAGAGGTGGGACATCTGGGCGGACTGAAGCTTTCTTT. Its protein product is CSARGGTSGRTEAFF.

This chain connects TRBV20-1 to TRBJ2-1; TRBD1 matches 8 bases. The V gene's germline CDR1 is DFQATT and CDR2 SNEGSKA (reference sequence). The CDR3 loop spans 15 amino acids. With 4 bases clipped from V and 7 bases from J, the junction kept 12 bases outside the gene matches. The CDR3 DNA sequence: TGCAGTGCTACGAGACAGGGGAGGTCCCCTAATGAGCAGTTCTTC. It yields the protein CSATRQGRSPNEQFF.

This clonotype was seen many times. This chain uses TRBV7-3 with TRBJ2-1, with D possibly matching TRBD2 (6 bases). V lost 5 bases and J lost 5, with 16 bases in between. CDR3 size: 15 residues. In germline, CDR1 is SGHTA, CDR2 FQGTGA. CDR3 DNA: TGTGCCAGCAGCCCCCTCGGAGGGTCTAACAATGAGCAGTTCTTC. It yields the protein CASSPLGGSNNEQFF.

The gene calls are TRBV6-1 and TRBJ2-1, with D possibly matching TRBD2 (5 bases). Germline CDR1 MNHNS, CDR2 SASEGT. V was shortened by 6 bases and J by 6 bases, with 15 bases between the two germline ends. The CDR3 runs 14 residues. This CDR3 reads CASRSPGDINEQFF. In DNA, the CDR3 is TGTGCCAGCAGAAGCCCCGGGGATATCAATGAGCAGTTCTTC.

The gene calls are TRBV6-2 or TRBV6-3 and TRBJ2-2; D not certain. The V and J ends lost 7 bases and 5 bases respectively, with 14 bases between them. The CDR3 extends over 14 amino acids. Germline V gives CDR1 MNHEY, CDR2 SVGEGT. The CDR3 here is CASILRPGTGELFF. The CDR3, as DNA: TGTGCCAGCATCCTACGACCCGGGACCGGGGAGCTGTTTTTT.

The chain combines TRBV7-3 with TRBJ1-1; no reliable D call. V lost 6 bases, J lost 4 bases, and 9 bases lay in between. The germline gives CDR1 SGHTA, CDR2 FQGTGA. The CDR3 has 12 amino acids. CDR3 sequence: CASSFDGTEAFF. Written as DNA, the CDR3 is TGTGCCAGCAGTTTCGACGGCACTGAAGCTTTCTTT.

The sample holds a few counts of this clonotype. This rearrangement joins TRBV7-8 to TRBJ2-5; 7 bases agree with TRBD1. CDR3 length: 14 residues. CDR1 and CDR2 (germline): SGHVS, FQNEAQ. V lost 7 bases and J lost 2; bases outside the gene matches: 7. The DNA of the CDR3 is TGTGCCAGCACCCTCAGCAGGGGGCAAGAGACCCAGTACTTC. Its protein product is CASTLSRGQETQYF.

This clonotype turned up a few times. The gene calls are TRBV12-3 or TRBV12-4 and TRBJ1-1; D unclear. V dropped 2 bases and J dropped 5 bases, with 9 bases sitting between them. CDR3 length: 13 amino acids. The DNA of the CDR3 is TGTGCCAGCAGTTTACAGGCGCAGACTGAAGCTTTCTTT. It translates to CASSLQAQTEAFF.

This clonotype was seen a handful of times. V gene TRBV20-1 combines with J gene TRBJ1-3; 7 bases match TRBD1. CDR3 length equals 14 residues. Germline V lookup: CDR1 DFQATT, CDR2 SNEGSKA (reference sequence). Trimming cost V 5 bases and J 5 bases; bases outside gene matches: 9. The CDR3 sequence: CSAWDSKDRNTIYF. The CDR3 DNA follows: TGCAGTGCTTGGGACAGTAAGGATAGAAACACCATATATTTT.

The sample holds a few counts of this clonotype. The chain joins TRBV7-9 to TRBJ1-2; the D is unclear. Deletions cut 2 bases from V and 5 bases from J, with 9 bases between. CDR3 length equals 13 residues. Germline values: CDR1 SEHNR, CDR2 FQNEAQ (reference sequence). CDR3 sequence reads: CASSLKGQYGYTF. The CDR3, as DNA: TGTGCCAGCAGCTTAAAGGGCCAGTATGGCTACACCTTC.

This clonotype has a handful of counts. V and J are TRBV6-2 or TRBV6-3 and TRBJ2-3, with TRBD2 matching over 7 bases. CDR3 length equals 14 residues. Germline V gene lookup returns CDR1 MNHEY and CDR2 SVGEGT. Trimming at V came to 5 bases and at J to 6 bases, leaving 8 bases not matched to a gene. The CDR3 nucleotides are TGTGCCAGCAGTCGAGGGACTACCCCTGATACGCAGTATTTT. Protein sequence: CASSRGTTPDTQYF.

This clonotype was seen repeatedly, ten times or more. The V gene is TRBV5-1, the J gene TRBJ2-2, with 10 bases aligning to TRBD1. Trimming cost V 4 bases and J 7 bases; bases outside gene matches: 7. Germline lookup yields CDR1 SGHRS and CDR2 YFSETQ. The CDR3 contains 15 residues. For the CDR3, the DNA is TGCGCCAGCAGCCCCGGACAGGGGGTTTACGGGGAGCTGTTTTTT. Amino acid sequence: CASSPGQGVYGELFF.

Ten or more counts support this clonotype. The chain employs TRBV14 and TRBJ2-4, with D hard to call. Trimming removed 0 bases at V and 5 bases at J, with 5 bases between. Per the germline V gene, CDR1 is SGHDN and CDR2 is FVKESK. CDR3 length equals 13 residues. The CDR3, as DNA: TGTGCCAGCAGCCAAGATGTGCAAAACATTCAGTACTTC. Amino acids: CASSQDVQNIQYF.

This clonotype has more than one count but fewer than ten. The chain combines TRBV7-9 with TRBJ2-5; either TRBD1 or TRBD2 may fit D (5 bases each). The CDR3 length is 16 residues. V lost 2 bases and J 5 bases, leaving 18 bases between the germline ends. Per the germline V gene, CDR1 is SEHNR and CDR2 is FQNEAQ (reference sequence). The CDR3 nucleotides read TGTGCCAGCAGCTTAAGGGACCCAGTAGGGCGGGAGACCCAGTACTTC. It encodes CASSLRDPVGRETQYF. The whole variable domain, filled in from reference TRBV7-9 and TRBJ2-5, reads DTGVSQNPRHKITKRGQNVTFRCDPISEHNRLYWYRQTLGQGPEFLTYFQNEAQLEKSRLLSDRFSAERPKGSFSTLEIQRTEQGDSAMYLCASSLRDPVGRETQYFGPGTRLLVL.

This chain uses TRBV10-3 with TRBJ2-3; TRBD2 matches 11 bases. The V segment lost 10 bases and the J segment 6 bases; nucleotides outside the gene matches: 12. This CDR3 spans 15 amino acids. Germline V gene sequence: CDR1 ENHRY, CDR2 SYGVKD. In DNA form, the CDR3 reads TGTGCCACAAATCCAACTAGCGGGGGCGAGGATACGCAGTATTTT. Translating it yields CATNPTSGGEDTQYF.

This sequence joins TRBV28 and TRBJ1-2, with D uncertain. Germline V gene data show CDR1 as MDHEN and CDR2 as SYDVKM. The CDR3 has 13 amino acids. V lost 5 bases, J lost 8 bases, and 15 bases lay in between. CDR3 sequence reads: CASSPELGEGYTF. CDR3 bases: TGTGCCAGCAGTCCGGAACTCGGGGAGGGCTACACCTTC.

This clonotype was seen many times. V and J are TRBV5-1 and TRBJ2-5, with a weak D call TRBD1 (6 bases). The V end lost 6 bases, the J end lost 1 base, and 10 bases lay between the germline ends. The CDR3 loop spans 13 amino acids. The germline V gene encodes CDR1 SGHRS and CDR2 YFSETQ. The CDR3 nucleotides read TGCGCCAGCAATGGACAGATCCAAGAGACCCAGTACTTC. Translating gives CASNGQIQETQYF.

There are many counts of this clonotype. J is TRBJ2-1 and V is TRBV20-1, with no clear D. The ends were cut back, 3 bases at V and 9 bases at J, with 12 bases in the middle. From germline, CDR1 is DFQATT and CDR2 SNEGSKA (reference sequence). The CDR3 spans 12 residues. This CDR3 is CSASGRSSEQFF. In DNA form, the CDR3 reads TGCAGTGCTAGCGGGCGGTCGAGTGAGCAGTTCTTC.

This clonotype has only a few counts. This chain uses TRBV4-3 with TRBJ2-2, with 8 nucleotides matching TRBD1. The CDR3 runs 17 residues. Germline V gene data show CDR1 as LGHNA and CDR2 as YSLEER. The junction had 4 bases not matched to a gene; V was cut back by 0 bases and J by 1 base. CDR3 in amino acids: CASSQDPGQVNTGELFF. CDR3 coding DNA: TGCGCCAGCAGCCAAGATCCGGGACAGGTGAACACCGGGGAGCTGTTTTTT.

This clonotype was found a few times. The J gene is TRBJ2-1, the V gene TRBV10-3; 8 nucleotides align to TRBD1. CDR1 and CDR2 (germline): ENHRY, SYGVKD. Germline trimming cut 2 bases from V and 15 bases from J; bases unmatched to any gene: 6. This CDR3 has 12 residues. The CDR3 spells CAISEGDRFRFF. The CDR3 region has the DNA TGTGCCATCAGTGAGGGGGACAGGTTTCGGTTCTTC.

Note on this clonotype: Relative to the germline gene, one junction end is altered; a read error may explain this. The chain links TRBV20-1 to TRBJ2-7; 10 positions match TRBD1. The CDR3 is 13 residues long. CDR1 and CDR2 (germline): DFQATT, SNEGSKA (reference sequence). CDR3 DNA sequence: TGCAGTGCCCATGACAGGGGGCTGGGGGAGCCGTACTTC. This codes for CSAHDRGLGEPYF.